This note documents a single T cell receptor (beta chain) sequence. This clone's antigen is unknown. Per-nucleotide qualities are absent, and no much larger clonotype sits a single base away. V is clipped by 7 bases and J by 4 bases, and the sequence between their germline boundaries is 13 bases long. CDR1 and CDR2, looked up from the germline V gene (reference sequence), are MNHNY and SVGAGI. Spanning cysteine to phenylalanine, the CDR3 consists of 13 amino acids. Left in the record is the CDR3 DNA by itself, 39 bases read in frame from the first base. These data are taken from a study of blood T cell repertoires in COVID-19 (dated by TCRdb to 2018 to 2020). Concerning the study at large: Collaborator samples came from the United States, Italy and Spain and covered acute and convalescent phases of COVID-19. The prospective study material was composed of cDNA or gDNA derived from T cells, B-cell-depleted T cells, or PBMCs. The dataset comprised deeply sampled blood TCRbeta repertoires from subjects exposed to, actively infected with, or recovered from COVID-19. The repertoires were released in a freely available public database intended as a resource for research on the immune response to SARS-CoV-2. Samples came from the ongoing ImmuneRACE study (first 160 participants) plus 1,254 subjects from 6 global collaborators. The sample metadata nearly always contained a de-identified subject ID, COVID-19 status, age in years and sex. Where HLA class I and class II types were available, the types were taken from metadata supplied by the sample provider, not from assay-based typing.

Participants in the prospective study were aged about 18 to 90 years, lived in some 24 United States geographic areas, and enrolled through a virtual design. Cohort assignment in the prospective study relied on participant-reported clinical history from a screening survey and a study questionnaire. Each participant in the prospective study had whole blood, serum and a nasopharyngeal or oropharyngeal swab collected by mobile phlebotomists. Prospective study participants could optionally give additional blood draws and questionnaires over a roughly 2-month period. Blood samples from the prospective study were shipped frozen or at room temperature prior to DNA extraction. Overall study results and their limits: The quantity of clinical and demographic metadata differed by source and by participant and was supplied without curation.

TCRbeta CDR3 regions were amplified from genomic DNA using the immunoSEQ Assay, a bias-controlled multiplex PCR. The study's own analysis went as follows. Nucleated cell counts per sample were estimated from amplification of reference gene primers within the assay. To quantify the absolute abundance of each unique TCRbeta CDR3 rearrangement, sequence reads were collapsed and filtered. For each sample, productive Simpson clonality was calculated as the square root of Simpson's diversity index across productive rearrangements. As stored in TCRdb, this immuneACCESS dataset retains in-frame rearrangements with V and J assigned. A fraction of the clones does not appear; measured against another copy, unresolved V genes explain less than half of the discrepancy, and the remainder lacks a known reason. V and J calls and clone size are given by that table; D and trimming were obtained from the DNA. This sample lists 300,000 to 350,000 clones; nearly 90% were detected once. The top ten hold around 4.5% of the sample.

In this chain, TRBV6-6 is recombined with TRBJ1-2; there is no confident call for the D gene. What was sequenced was PBMCs or T cells enriched from blood (not recorded which). This TCR derives from a woman aged 18-30 years with acute COVID-19. For the CDR3, the sequence is CASNLEFGYGYTF. The DNA reads TGTGCCAGCAACCTAGAGTTTGGCTATGGCTACACCTTC.